This T cell receptor (beta chain) came from a study of blood T cell repertoires in COVID-19. About the study: Collection of acute and convalescent COVID-19 samples took place in the United States, Italy and Spain. T cells, B-cell-depleted T cells, or PBMCs provided the cDNA or gDNA that served as material.

The germline CDR1 and CDR2 sequences are KGHSH and LQKENI. V lost 2 bases, J lost 2 bases, and 3 bases stayed unmatched. The CDR3 has 15 residues. As processed by the authors: Amplification of reference gene primers was used by the study to estimate nucleated cell counts. TCRdb keeps only in-frame clones here, not all; method: immunoSEQ multiplex PCR. V and J calls and clone size are given by that table; D and trimming were obtained from the DNA. The table lists around 130,000 clones, more than 70% of them singletons. In its sample, this clone was seen once. The sequenced material came from peripheral blood. This rearrangement joins TRBV18 to TRBJ1-1; 9 bases are shared with TRBD1. The clonotype originates from a human donor in a cohort sampled during active COVID-19. CDR3 residues: CASSPATGGNTEAFF. The CDR3 DNA is TGTGCCAGCTCACCAGCAACAGGGGGCAACACTGAAGCTTTCTTT.